This entry concerns a single T cell receptor (beta chain). Profiling relied on immunoSEQ multiplex PCR, and the TCRdb table lists in-frame clones only, not all of them. The sample consists of fewer than 600,000 clones, roughly 88% of them appearing once. Per germline, CDR1 SGHRS and CDR2 YFSETQ. Unmatched junction bases numbered 10, after V lost 4 bases and J lost 7 bases. CDR3 length equals 15 residues. The record originates from a study of blood T cell repertoires in COVID-19. J is TRBJ1-4 and V is TRBV5-1; 7 positions match TRBD1. This receptor was taken from a woman aged 40 to 49 who had recovered from COVID-19. Sequencing was done on a sample of PBMCs or T cells enriched from blood (not recorded which). In DNA, the CDR3 is TGCGCCAGCAGCCTCGGGACAGTTGGGGCTGAAAAACTGTTTTTT. Its protein product is CASSLGTVGAEKLFF.